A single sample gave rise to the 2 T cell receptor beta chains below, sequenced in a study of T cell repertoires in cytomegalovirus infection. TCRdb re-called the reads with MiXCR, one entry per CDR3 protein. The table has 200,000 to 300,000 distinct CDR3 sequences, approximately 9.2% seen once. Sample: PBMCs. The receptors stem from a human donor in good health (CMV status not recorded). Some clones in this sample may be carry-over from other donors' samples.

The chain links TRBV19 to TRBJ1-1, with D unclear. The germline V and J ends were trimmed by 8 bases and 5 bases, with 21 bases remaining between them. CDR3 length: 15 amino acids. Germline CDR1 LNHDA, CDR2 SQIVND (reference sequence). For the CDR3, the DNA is TGTGCCAGTCCCCCCCCAACGGGCTCCTGGACTGAAGCTTTCTTT. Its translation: CASPPPTGSWTEAFF.

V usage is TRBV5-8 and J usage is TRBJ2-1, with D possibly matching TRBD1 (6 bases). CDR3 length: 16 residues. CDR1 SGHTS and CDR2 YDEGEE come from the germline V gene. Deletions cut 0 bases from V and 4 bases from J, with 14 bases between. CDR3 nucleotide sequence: TGTGCCAGCAGCTTGGTGACAGGACCCTCTTACAATGAGCAGTTCTTC. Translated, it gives CASSLVTGPSYNEQFF.